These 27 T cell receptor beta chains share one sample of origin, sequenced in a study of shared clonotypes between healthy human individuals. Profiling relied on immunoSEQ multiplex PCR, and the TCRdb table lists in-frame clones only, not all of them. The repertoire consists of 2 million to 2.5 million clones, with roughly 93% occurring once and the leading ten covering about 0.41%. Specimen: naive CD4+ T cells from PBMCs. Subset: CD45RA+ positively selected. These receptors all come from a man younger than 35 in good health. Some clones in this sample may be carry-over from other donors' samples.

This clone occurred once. Here the CDR3 DNA reads TGTGCCAGCAGCTTCCTAGCGGGAGTAAGGGCCAATGAGCAGTTCTTC. This codes for CASSFLAGVRANEQFF. The gene calls are TRBV7-6 and TRBJ2-1; TRBD2 agrees at 10 bases. J lost 6 bases, V lost 3 bases, and 8 bases had no gene match. CDR1 is SGHVS, CDR2 FNYEAQ, per germline. The CDR3 runs to 16 residues. Complete variable domain (other parts from reference TRBV7-6 and TRBJ2-1): GAGVSQSPRYKVTKRGQDVALRCDPISGHVSLYWYRQALGQGPEFLTYFNYEAQQDKSGLPNDRFSAERPEGSISTLTIQRTEQRDSAMYRCASSFLAGVRANEQFFGPGTRLTVL.

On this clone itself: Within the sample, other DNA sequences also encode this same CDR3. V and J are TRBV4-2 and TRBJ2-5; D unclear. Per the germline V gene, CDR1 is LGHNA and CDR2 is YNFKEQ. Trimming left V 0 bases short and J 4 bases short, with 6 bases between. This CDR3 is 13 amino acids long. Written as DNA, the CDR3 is TGTGCCAGCAGCCAAGACCGAGGAGAGACCCAGTACTTC. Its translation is CASSQDRGETQYF.

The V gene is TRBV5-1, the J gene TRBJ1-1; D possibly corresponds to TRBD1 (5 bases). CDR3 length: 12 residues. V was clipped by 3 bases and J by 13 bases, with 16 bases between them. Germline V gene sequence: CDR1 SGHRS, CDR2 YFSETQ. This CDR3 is CASSYTGANGFF. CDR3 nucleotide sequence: TGCGCCAGCAGCTATACCGGGGCTAACGGTTTCTTT.

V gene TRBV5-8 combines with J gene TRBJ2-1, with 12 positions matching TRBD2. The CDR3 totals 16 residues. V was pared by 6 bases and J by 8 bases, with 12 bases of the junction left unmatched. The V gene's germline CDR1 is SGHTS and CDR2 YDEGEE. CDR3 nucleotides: TGTGCCAGCATTCGACTAGCGGGAGCCATTGGTGATGAGCAGTTCTTC. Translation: CASIRLAGAIGDEQFF.

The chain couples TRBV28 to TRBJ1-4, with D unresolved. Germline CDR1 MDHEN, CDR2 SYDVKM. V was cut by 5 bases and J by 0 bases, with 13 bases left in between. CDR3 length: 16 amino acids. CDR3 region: CASSARWAATNEKLFF. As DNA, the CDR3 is TGTGCCAGCAGTGCCCGATGGGCTGCAACTAATGAAAAACTGTTTTTT.

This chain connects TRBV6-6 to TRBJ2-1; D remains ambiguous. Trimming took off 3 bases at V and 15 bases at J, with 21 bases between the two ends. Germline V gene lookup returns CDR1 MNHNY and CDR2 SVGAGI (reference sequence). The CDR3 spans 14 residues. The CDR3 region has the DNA TGTGCCAGCAGTTATGGGGTCTCCGGGCAGGCTCCGTTCTTC. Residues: CASSYGVSGQAPFF.

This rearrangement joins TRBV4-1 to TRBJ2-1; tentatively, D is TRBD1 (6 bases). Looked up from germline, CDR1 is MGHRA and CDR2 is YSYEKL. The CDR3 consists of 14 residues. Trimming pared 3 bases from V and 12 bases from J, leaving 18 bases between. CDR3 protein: CASSHDGGRGRQFF. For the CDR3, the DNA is TGCGCCAGCAGCCATGATGGGGGCAGGGGACGGCAGTTCTTC.

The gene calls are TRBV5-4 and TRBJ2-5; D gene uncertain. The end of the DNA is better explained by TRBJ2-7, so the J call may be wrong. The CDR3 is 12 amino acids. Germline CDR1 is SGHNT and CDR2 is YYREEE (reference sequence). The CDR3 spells CASSLKPYEQYF. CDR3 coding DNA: TGTGCCAGCAGCTTGAAACCCTACGAGCAGTACTTC.

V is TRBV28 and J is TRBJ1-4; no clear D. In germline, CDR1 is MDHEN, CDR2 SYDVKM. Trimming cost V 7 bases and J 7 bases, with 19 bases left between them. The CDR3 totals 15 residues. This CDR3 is CASTRAWVRTEKLFF. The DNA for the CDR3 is TGTGCCAGCACCCGCGCCTGGGTCCGTACTGAAAAACTGTTTTTT.

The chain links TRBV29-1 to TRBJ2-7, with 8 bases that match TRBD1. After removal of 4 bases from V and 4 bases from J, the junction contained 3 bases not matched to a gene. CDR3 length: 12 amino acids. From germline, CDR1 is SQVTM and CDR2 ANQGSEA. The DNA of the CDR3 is TGCAGCGTTGCGACAGGGGCATACGAGCAGTACTTC. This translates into CSVATGAYEQYF.

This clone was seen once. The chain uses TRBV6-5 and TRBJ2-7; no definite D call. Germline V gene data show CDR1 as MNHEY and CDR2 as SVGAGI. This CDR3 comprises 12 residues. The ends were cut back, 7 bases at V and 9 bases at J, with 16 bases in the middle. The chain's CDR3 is CASTGTDRVQYF. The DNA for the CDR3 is TGTGCCAGCACTGGAACGGATCGTGTGCAGTACTTC.

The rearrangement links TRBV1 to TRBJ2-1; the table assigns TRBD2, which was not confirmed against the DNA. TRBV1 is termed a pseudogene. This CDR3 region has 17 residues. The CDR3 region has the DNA TGCACCAGCAGCCAACGGCAGCGGGAGGGCCGGGACAATGAGCAGTTCTTC. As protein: CTSSQRQREGRDNEQFF.

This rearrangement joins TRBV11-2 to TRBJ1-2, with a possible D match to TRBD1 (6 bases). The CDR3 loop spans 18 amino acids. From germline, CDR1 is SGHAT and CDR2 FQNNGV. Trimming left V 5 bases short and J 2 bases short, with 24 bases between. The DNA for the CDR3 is TGTGCCAGCAGCCGCGGTGATGGGGGCTTAGTAGTGAACTATGGCTACACCTTC. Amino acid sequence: CASSRGDGGLVVNYGYTF.

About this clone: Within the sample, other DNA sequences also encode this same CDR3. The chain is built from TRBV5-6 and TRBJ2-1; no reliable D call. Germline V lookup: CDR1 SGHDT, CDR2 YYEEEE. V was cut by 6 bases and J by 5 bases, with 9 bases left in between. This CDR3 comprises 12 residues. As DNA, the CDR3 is TGTGCCAGCAACCTTCTGGACAATGAGCAGTTCTTC. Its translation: CASNLLDNEQFF.

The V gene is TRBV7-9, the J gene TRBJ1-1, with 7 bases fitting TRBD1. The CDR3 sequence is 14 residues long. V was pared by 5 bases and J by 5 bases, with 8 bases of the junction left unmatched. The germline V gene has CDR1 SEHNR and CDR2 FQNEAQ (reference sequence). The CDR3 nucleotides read TGTGCCAGCAGCGCGAGACAACAGGGGACTGAAGCTTTCTTT. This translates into CASSARQQGTEAFF.

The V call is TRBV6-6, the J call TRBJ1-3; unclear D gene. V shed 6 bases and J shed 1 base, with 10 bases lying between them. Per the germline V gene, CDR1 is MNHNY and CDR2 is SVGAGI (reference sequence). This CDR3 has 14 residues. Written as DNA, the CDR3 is TGTGCCAGCAGCCGGATTGAATCTGGAAACACCATATATTTT. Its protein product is CASSRIESGNTIYF.

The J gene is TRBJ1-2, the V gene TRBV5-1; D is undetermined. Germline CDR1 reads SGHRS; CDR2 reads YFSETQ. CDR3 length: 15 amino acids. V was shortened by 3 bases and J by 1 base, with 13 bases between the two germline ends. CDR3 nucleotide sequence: TGCGCCAGCAGCTCCTATACCGGAGGTAACTATGGCTACACCTTC. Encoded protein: CASSSYTGGNYGYTF.

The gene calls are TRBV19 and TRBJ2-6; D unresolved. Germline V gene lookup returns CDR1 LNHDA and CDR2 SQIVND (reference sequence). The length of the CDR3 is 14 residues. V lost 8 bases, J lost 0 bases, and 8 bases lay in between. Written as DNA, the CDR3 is TGTGCCAGTGAAGGGTACTCTGGGGCCAACGTCCTGACTTTC. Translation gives CASEGYSGANVLTF.

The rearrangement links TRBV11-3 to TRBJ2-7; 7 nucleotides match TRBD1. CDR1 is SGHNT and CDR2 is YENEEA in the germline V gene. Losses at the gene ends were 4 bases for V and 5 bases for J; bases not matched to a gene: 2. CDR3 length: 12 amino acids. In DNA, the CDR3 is TGTGCCAGCAGCTACACAGGGGACGAGCAGTACTTC. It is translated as CASSYTGDEQYF. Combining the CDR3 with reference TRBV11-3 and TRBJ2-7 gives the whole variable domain EAGVVQSPRYKIIEKKQPVAFWCNPISGHNTLYWYLQNLGQGPELLIRYENEEAVDDSQLPKDRFSAERLKGVDSTLKIQPAELGDSAVYLCASSYTGDEQYFGPGTRLTVT.

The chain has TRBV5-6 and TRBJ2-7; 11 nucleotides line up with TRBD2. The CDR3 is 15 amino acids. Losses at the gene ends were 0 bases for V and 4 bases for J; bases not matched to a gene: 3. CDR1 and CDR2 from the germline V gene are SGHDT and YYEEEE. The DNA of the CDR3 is TGTGCCAGCAGCTTGGCCGGGACTAGCGGATACGAGCAGTACTTC. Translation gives CASSLAGTSGYEQYF.

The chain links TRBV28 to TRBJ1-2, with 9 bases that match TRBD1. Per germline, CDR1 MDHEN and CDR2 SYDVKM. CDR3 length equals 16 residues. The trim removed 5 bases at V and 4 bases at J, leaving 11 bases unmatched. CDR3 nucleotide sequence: TGTGCCAGCAGTCAGGGAGGGACAGGGCTCGTCTATGGCTACACCTTC. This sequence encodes CASSQGGTGLVYGYTF.

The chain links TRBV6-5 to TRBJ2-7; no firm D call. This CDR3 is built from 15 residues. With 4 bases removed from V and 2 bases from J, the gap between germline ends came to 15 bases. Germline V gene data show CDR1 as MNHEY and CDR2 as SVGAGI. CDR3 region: CASSLSSLSTYEQYF. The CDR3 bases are TGTGCCAGCAGTTTGAGTTCTCTTTCGACCTACGAGCAGTACTTC.

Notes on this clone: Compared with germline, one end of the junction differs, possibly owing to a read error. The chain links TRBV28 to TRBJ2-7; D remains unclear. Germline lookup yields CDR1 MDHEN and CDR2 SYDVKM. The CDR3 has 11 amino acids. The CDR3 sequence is CIAGSTYEQYF. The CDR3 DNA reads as TGCATAGCAGGCAGTACCTACGAGCAGTACTTC.

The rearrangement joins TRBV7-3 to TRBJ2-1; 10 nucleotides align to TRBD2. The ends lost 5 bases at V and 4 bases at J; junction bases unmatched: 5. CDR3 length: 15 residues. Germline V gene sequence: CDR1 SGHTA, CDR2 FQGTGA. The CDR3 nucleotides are TGTGCCAGCAGCGCTGGACTAGCGGAGTACAATGAGCAGTTCTTC. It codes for CASSAGLAEYNEQFF.

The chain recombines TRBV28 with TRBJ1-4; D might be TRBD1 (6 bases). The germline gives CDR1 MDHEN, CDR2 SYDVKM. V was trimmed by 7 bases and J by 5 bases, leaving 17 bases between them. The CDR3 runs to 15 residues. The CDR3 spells CASIIRQGKNEKLFF. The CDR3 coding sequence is TGTGCCAGCATCATCCGCCAGGGGAAAAATGAAAAACTGTTTTTT.

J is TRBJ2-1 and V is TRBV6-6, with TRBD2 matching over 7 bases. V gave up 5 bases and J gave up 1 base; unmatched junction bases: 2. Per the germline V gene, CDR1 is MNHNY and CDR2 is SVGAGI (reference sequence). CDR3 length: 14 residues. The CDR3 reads CASSTGGSYNEQFF. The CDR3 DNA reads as TGTGCCAGCAGTACGGGAGGTTCCTACAATGAGCAGTTCTTC.

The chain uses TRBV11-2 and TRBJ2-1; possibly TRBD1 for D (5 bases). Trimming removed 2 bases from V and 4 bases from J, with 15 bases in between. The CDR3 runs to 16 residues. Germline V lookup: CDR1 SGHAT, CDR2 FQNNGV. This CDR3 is CASSLYSSQGYNEQFF. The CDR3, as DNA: TGTGCCAGCAGCTTATATAGTAGTCAGGGATACAATGAGCAGTTCTTC.